This T cell receptor beta chain was identified during a study of T cells in localized non-small cell lung cancer. CDR3 length equals 13 residues. V was trimmed by 3 bases and J by 12 bases, leaving 20 bases between them. Germline V gene data show CDR1 as GTSNPN and CDR2 as SVGIG (reference sequence). TCRdb's copy holds only in-frame clones and misses some; the assay was immunoSEQ multiplex PCR. The sample holds around 43,000 clones; more than 75% are singletons and the top ten take approximately 3.4%. The starting material was peripheral blood, obtained before any cancer treatment. This chain uses TRBV30 with TRBJ1-1, with TRBD1 as a possible D gene (5 bases). The clonotype originates from a man aged 18-55 years with stage I lung adenocarcinoma. CDR3 sequence (DNA): TGTGCCTGGAGCACGGGGGGGGGAGGTCAAACTTTCTTT. Its protein is CAWSTGGGGQTFF.